The T cell receptor beta chain under discussion was sequenced for a study of long-term antiretroviral therapy in people with HIV. Study-wide results and limits: HIV repertoires covered narrower CDR3 length ranges than controls did.

The CDR3 spans 12 residues. V shed 4 bases and J shed 4 bases, with 7 bases lying between them. Germline CDR1 SEHNR, CDR2 FQNEAQ (reference sequence). Survey-level immunoSEQ v3.0 assays were run. Sequenced by immunoSEQ multiplex PCR; TCRdb stores in-frame clones only, minus some. The repertoire has about 32,000 clones, 97% of them found once; the top ten carry approximately 2%. About this clone itself: What it binds is not known.

Per individual, the PBMC samples numbered at least one pre-ART and at least two post-ART. Every one of the participants with HIV received treatment in the United States. This receptor was taken from a young man with HIV. V gene TRBV7-9 combines with J gene TRBJ1-2, with D uncertain. Here the sequenced sample was unsorted PBMCs, taken 7.6 years after starting antiretroviral therapy. DNA for the CDR3: TGTGCCAGCAGCTCCGGAGGCTATGGCTACACCTTC. Protein product: CASSSGGYGYTF.